A selection of T cell receptor beta chains follows, all from one sample in a study of quantifying T cell responses using KT2 cells. TCRdb re-analysed the UMI-ligation and nested PCR reads in MiXCR, keeping a single row per CDR3 protein. The data show roughly 51,000 distinct CDR3 sequences, with around an eighth seen just once and approximately 10% held by the top ten. The sample taken for sequencing was PBMCs spiked with cells of the T cell clone KT2. Receptors were obtained from a human donor. CDR3s include the opening cysteine and the closing phenylalanine or tryptophan. The order of the fields is clone size, V gene, D gene, J gene, CDR3 protein, CDR3 DNA. D genes are given only for firm matches. Some rows have no size entry. The others give once, few or many, or a class for an expanded clone.

many	TRBV29-1	TRBD2	TRBJ2-7	CSAETSGAPYEQYF	TGCAGCGCTGAGACTAGCGGAGCACCCTACGAGCAGTACTTC
few	TRBV20-1	TRBD2	TRBJ2-1	CSARRIVLAGAYNEQFF	TGCAGTGCTAGACGCATCGTTTTAGCGGGTGCGTACAATGAGCAGTTCTTC
few	TRBV7-3	TRBD2	TRBJ2-3	CASSPSSGSRDTQYF	TGTGCCAGCAGCCCTTCTAGCGGGAGTAGAGATACGCAGTATTTT
few	TRBV7-3	NA	TRBJ2-3	CASSWGAGADTQYF	TGTGCCAGCAGCTGGGGAGCTGGAGCAGATACGCAGTATTTT
few	TRBV5-1	NA	TRBJ2-3	CASVIDGVADTQYF	TGCGCCAGCGTCATTGACGGGGTCGCAGATACGCAGTATTTT
many	TRBV12-3/TRBV12-4	TRBD1	TRBJ1-5	CASRPSGQSNQPQHF	TGTGCCAGCAGGCCCTCGGGACAGAGCAATCAGCCCCAGCATTTT
many	TRBV10-2	NA	TRBJ1-1	CATTGAETMNTEAFF	TGCGCCACAACGGGGGCAGAGACAATGAACACTGAAGCTTTCTTT
few	TRBV7-6	NA	TRBJ1-3	CASSPRGSGNTIYF	TGTGCCAGCAGCCCCCGTGGCTCTGGAAACACCATATATTTT
many	TRBV5-1	NA	TRBJ1-1	CASSLGGETRTEAFF	TGCGCCAGCAGCTTGGGTGGAGAGACCCGAACTGAAGCTTTCTTT
NA	TRBV7-9	TRBD2	TRBJ2-5	CASSDLAGGKETQYF	TGTGCCAGCAGCGATCTAGCGGGAGGAAAAGAGACCCAGTACTTC
few	TRBV12-3/TRBV12-4	NA	TRBJ1-5	CASTMGGDQPQHF	TGTGCCAGCACTATGGGGGGGGATCAGCCCCAGCATTTT
few	TRBV20-1	TRBD2	TRBJ2-5	CSAPTGTRWETQYF	TGCAGTGCCCCTACCGGGACTAGATGGGAGACCCAGTACTTC
NA	TRBV7-9	NA	TRBJ2-1	CASSPPLRLSSYNEQFF	TGTGCCAGCAGCCCTCCCCTGAGGTTAAGCTCCTACAATGAGCAGTTCTTC
few	TRBV7-9	NA	TRBJ1-2	CASSLVQAKLNTF	TGTGCCAGCAGCTTAGTGCAGGCGAAGCTAAACACCTTC
NA	TRBV27	NA	TRBJ1-2	CASRGQQANYGYTF	TGTGCCAGCAGGGGACAACAAGCTAACTATGGCTACACCTTC
NA	TRBV6-5	TRBD2	TRBJ2-1	CASNPGLAGGGEQFF	TGTGCCAGCAATCCCGGACTAGCGGGAGGTGGTGAGCAGTTCTTC
few	TRBV2	NA	TRBJ1-2	CASSRQSEDYGYTF	TGTGCCAGCTCCCGACAGTCCGAGGACTATGGCTACACCTTC
many	TRBV29-1	TRBD2	TRBJ2-4	CSVAGGGYDIQYF	TGCAGCGTTGCGGGGGGAGGGTACGACATTCAGTACTTC
many	TRBV19	NA	TRBJ2-7	CASSYAIATSYEQYF	TGTGCCTCTTCGTACGCGATAGCGACTTCCTACGAGCAGTACTTC
few	TRBV27	NA	TRBJ1-5	CASSRVRGDPPQHF	TGTGCCAGCAGTAGAGTGCGCGGGGATCCGCCCCAGCATTTT
few	TRBV14	NA	TRBJ1-2	CASSHDWAANYGYTF	TGTGCCAGCAGCCATGATTGGGCCGCCAATTATGGCTACACCTTC
few	TRBV5-5	NA	TRBJ2-1	CASSYSASNEQFF	TGTGCCAGCAGCTATTCGGCGAGCAATGAGCAGTTCTTC
NA	TRBV29-1	NA	TRBJ2-7	CSALRRVAPYEQYF	TGCAGCGCCCTAAGGAGGGTAGCCCCCTACGAGCAGTACTTC
NA	TRBV4-1	NA	TRBJ2-1	CASSHRGEFPEQFF	TGCGCCAGCAGCCACCGTGGGGAGTTTCCTGAGCAGTTCTTC
NA	TRBV29-1	NA	TRBJ2-7	CSVGGRLAVNEQYF	TGCAGCGTTGGAGGACGTCTAGCCGTGAACGAGCAGTACTTC
NA	TRBV7-2	TRBD2	TRBJ2-3	CASSSLGRTSGTTDTQYF	TGTGCCAGCAGCTCCCTAGGGCGGACTAGCGGGACAACAGATACGCAGTATTTT
few	TRBV11-2	TRBD1	TRBJ1-2	CASSPGTGYGYTF	TGTGCCAGCAGCCCAGGGACAGGCTATGGCTACACCTTC
NA	TRBV11-2	NA	TRBJ2-2	CASSLFVTMNTGELFF	TGTGCCAGCAGCTTATTTGTCACCATGAACACCGGGGAGCTGTTTTTT
NA	TRBV24-1	NA	TRBJ1-2	CATGGDYGYTF	TGTGCCACCGGGGGGGACTATGGCTACACCTTC
few	TRBV15	NA	TRBJ2-7	CATSKRASRTYEQYF	TGTGCCACCAGCAAACGGGCGTCACGGACCTACGAGCAGTACTTC
NA	TRBV27	NA	TRBJ1-1	CASSRPNTEAFF	TGTGCCAGCAGTCGCCCGAACACTGAAGCTTTCTTT
many	TRBV30	TRBD1	TRBJ1-5	CAWSSGQGHQPQHF	TGTGCCTGGAGTTCAGGACAGGGTCATCAGCCCCAGCATTTT
many	TRBV20-1	NA	TRBJ1-4	CSAREGRTNEKLFF	TGCAGTGCTAGAGAGGGGAGAACTAATGAAAAACTGTTTTTT
few	TRBV19	NA	TRBJ2-1	CASNMSQGIVYNEQFF	TGTGCCAGTAATATGTCTCAGGGAATCGTCTACAATGAGCAGTTCTTC
few	TRBV12-3/TRBV12-4	TRBD2	TRBJ2-1	CASGRGAGDEQFF	TGTGCCAGCGGGCGGGGAGCGGGGGATGAGCAGTTCTTC
NA	TRBV7-9	NA	TRBJ1-5	CASPYNQPQHF	TGTGCCAGCCCATACAATCAGCCCCAGCATTTT
NA	TRBV12-3/TRBV12-4	NA	TRBJ2-1	CASSLIDEQFF	TGTGCCAGCAGTTTAATTGATGAGCAGTTCTTC
NA	TRBV7-2	NA	TRBJ2-1	CASSLFGTQTVF	TGTGCCAGCAGCCTTTTCGGGACGCAGACGGTCTTC
NA	TRBV20-1	TRBD1	TRBJ2-3	CSAIPGGADTQYF	TGCAGTGCTATCCCAGGGGGAGCAGATACGCAGTATTTT
NA	TRBV12-3/TRBV12-4	NA	TRBJ1-1	CASQSDGGYTEAFF	TGTGCCAGCCAAAGTGACGGGGGGTACACTGAAGCTTTCTTT
NA	TRBV29-1	NA	TRBJ2-2	CSFLGGTPDAGELFF	TGCAGCTTCCTAGGGGGGACACCTGACGCCGGGGAGCTGTTTTTT
many	TRBV6-5	NA	TRBJ1-1	CASSYSNRQNTEAFF	TGTGCCAGCAGTTACTCGAACCGACAGAACACTGAAGCTTTCTTT
few	TRBV9	NA	TRBJ2-3	CASSPGRITDTQYF	TGTGCCAGCTCTCCGGGACGGATCACAGATACGCAGTATTTT
many	TRBV20-1	TRBD2	TRBJ2-1	CSAALTGGLNEQFF	TGCAGTGCTGCTTTAACGGGGGGGCTCAATGAGCAGTTCTTC
NA	TRBV5-4	TRBD2	TRBJ2-1	CASRQAGGPRNEQFF	TGTGCCAGCAGGCAAGCGGGAGGGCCTAGGAATGAGCAGTTCTTC
NA	TRBV4-2	NA	TRBJ1-1	CASSQDPVFLNTEAFF	TGTGCCAGCAGCCAAGATCCGGTGTTCCTGAACACTGAAGCTTTCTTT
few	TRBV3-1	TRBD2	TRBJ2-1	CASSQPTNLAGDEQFF	TGTGCCAGCAGCCAGCCGACCAATCTAGCGGGAGATGAGCAGTTCTTC
few	TRBV24-1	NA	TRBJ2-2	CATSVQGGTGELFF	TGTGCCACCAGTGTACAGGGCGGGACCGGGGAGCTGTTTTTT
NA	TRBV6-1	TRBD2	TRBJ2-3	CASRLGGAGTDTQYF	TGTGCCAGCAGGTTGGGAGGGGCGGGAACAGATACGCAGTATTTT
many	TRBV6-5	NA	TRBJ1-1	CASSLTANTEAFF	TGTGCCAGCAGCCTTACAGCGAACACTGAAGCTTTCTTT
few	TRBV3-1	TRBD2	TRBJ2-1	CASSRRTSPQDEQFF	TGTGCCAGCAGCCGGCGGACTAGTCCCCAAGACGAGCAGTTCTTC
NA	TRBV6-1	TRBD1	TRBJ1-2	CASSPDRVGDYGYTF	TGTGCCAGCAGTCCCGACAGGGTTGGAGACTATGGCTACACCTTC
few	TRBV5-4	NA	TRBJ1-1	CASSFRQNTEAFF	TGTGCCAGCAGCTTTAGGCAAAACACTGAAGCTTTCTTT
NA	TRBV4-1	NA	TRBJ1-1	CASSQELKTSAFF	TGCGCCAGCAGCCAAGAACTCAAGACCTCCGCTTTCTTT
NA	TRBV18	TRBD1	TRBJ2-5	CASSPGTGSGETQYF	TGTGCCAGCTCACCAGGGACAGGGTCCGGGGAGACCCAGTACTTC
few	TRBV5-1	NA	TRBJ2-5	CASSLEEWDKQETQYF	TGCGCCAGCAGCTTGGAGGAGTGGGACAAGCAAGAGACCCAGTACTTC
NA	TRBV20-1	TRBD1	TRBJ1-2	CSAKTGTGSYGYTF	TGCAGTGCTAAGACCGGGACAGGTTCCTATGGCTACACCTTC
NA	TRBV15	NA	TRBJ2-3	CATSARRYGEADTQYF	TGTGCCACCAGCGCGAGAAGGTACGGAGAAGCAGATACGCAGTATTTT
NA	TRBV5-1	TRBD1	TRBJ2-7	CASSPRRGPYEQYF	TGCGCCAGCAGCCCCCGAAGGGGGCCCTACGAGCAGTACTTC